This T cell receptor beta chain comes out of a study of blood T cell repertoires in COVID-19. Background on the study: Sites across the United States, Italy and Spain contributed samples from acute and convalescent COVID-19. From T cells, B-cell-depleted T cells, or PBMCs came the material, which was cDNA or gDNA.

The CDR3 contains 15 residues. Losses at the gene ends were 3 bases for V and 4 bases for J; bases not matched to a gene: 4. Germline V gives CDR1 SGDLS, CDR2 YYNGEE. Study processing details: Amplified reference gene primers provided the basis for estimating nucleated cell counts. Generated by immunoSEQ multiplex PCR, the TCRdb table keeps only in-frame clones and is missing some. The DNA gave D and trimming, while V, J and clone size come from that table. In the table there are 120,000 to 150,000 clones, roughly 89% of which are singletons. Source material: peripheral blood. The V gene is TRBV9, the J gene TRBJ1-4; 9 positions match TRBD1. This clonotype was sampled from a woman between 50 and 59 years old with active or convalescent COVID-19. The CDR3 here is CASSGGQGLNEKLFF. CDR3 in DNA: TGTGCCAGCAGCGGGGGACAGGGCCTTAATGAAAAACTGTTTTTT. Complete variable domain (other parts from reference TRBV9 and TRBJ1-4): DSGVTQTPKHLITATGQRVTLRCSPRSGDLSVYWYQQSLDQGLQFLIQYYNGEERAKGNILERFSAQQFPDLHSELNLSSLELGDSALYFCASSGGQGLNEKLFFGSGTQLSVL.